This T cell receptor (beta chain) was obtained from a study of shared clonotypes between healthy human individuals. Germline V gives CDR1 WNHNN, CDR2 SYGVQD (reference sequence). The length of the CDR3 is 14 residues. With V trimmed by 3 bases and J by 7 bases, 6 bases remained unmatched. Generated by immunoSEQ multiplex PCR, the TCRdb table keeps only in-frame clones and is missing some. Of approximately 720,000 clones listed, roughly nine tenths are singletons. Cells designated naive CD8 were CD45RO-negative and were positively selected for CCR7, with terminally differentiated effector memory CD45RA+ cells excluded.

The sequence came from a man aged 30 to 45 in good health. The genes are TRBV10-1 and TRBJ2-1; 7 nucleotides align to TRBD2. The source material was naive CD8+ T cells sorted from blood. The chain's CDR3 is CASSEYPGRNEQFF. CDR3 DNA sequence: TGCGCCAGCAGTGAATATCCCGGGAGGAATGAGCAGTTCTTC.